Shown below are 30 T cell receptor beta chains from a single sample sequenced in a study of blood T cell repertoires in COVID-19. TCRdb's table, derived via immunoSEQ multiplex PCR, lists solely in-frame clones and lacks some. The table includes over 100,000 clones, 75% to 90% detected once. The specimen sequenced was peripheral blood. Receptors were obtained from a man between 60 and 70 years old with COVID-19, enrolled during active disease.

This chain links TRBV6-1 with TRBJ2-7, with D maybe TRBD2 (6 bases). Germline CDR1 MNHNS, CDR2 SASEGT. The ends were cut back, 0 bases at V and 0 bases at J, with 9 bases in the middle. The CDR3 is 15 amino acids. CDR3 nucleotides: TGTGCCAGCAGTGAAGCGGGGGGATTCTCCTACGAGCAGTACTTC. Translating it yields CASSEAGGFSYEQYF.

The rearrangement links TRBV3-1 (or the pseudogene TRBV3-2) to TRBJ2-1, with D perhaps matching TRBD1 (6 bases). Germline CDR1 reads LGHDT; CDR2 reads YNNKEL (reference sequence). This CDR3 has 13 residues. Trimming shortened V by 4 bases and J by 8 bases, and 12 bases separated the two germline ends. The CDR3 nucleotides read TGTGCCAGCAGCCTAGTAGAGGGGGATGAGCAGTTCTTC. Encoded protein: CASSLVEGDEQFF.

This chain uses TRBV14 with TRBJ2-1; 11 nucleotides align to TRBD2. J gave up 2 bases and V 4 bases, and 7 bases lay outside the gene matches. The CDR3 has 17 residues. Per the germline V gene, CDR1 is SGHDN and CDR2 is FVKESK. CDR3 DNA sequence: TGTGCCAGCAGCCCGATTACTAGCGGGGGAACCTACAATGAGCAGTTCTTC. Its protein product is CASSPITSGGTYNEQFF.

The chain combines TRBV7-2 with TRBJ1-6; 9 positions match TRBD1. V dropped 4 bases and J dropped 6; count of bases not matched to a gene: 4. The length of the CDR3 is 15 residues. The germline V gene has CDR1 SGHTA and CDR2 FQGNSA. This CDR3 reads CASSSTTGGNSPLHF. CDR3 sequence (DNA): TGTGCCAGCAGCTCCACGACAGGGGGTAATTCACCCCTCCACTTT.

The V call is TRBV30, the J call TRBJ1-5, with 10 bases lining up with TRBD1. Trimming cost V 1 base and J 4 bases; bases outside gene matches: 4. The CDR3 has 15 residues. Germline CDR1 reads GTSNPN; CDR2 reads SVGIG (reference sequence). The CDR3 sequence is CAWSARTGGNQPQHF. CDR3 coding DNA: TGTGCCTGGAGTGCCCGGACAGGGGGAAATCAGCCCCAGCATTTT.

The DNA of the CDR3 is TGTGCCAGCAGCCTTAGCGGACTAGCGGGGATGGAGGAGCTGTTTTTT. Its translation: CASSLSGLAGMEELFF. The genes are TRBV5-4 and TRBJ2-2, with 12 bases aligning to TRBD2. The V segment lost 4 bases and the J segment 10 bases; nucleotides outside the gene matches: 11. This CDR3 contains 16 residues. CDR1 and CDR2 (germline): SGHNT, YYREEE (reference sequence).

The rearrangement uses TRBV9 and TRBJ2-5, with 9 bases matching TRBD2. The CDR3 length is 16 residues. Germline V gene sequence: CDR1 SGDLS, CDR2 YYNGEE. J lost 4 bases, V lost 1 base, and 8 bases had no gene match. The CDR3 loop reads CASSVSASGIGETQYF. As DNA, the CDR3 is TGTGCCAGCAGCGTATCTGCTAGCGGGATTGGAGAGACCCAGTACTTC.

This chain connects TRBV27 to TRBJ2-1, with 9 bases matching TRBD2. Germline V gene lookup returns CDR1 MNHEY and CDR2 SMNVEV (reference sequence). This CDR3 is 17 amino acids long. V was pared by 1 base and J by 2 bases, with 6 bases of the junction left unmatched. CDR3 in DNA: TGTGCCAGCAGTTTATTGCCGGGCGGGGGGGCCTACAATGAGCAGTTCTTC. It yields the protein CASSLLPGGGAYNEQFF.

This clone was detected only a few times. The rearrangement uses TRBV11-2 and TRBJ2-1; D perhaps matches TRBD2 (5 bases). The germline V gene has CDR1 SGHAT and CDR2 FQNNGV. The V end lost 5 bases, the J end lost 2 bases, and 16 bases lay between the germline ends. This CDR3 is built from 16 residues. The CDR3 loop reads CASSIPAAIAYNEQFF. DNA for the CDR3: TGTGCCAGCAGCATACCAGCGGCGATAGCCTACAATGAGCAGTTCTTC.

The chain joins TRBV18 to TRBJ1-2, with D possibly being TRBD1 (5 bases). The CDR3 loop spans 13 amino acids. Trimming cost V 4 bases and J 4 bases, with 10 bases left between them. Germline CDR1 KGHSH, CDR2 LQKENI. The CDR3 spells CASSQGQIYGYTF. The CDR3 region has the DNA TGTGCCAGCTCACAGGGGCAGATCTATGGCTACACCTTC. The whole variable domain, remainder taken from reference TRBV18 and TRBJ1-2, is NAGVMQNPRHLVRRRGQEARLRCSPMKGHSHVYWYRQLPEEGLKFMVYLQKENIIDESGMPKERFSAEFPKEGPSILRIQQVVRGDSAAYFCASSQGQIYGYTFGSGTRLTVV.

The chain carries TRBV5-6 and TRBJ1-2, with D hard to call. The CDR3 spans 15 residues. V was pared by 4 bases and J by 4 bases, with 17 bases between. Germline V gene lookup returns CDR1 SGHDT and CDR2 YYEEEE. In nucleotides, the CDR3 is TGTGCCAGCAGCCTCGGTCCGACACAAGGCTATGGCTACACCTTC. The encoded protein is CASSLGPTQGYGYTF.

The CDR3 sequence is CSASVPSSTYNSPLHF. The CDR3 DNA reads TGCAGTGCTAGTGTCCCGTCAAGCACCTATAATTCACCCCTCCACTTT. The chain carries TRBV20-1 and TRBJ1-6; D uncertain. With 3 bases removed from V and 2 bases from J, the gap between germline ends came to 14 bases. The CDR3 has 16 residues. Germline values: CDR1 DFQATT, CDR2 SNEGSKA (reference sequence).

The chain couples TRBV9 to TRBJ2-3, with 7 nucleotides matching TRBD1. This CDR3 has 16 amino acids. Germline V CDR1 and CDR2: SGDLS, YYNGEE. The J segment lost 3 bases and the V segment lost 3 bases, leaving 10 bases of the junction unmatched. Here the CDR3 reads CASSAVRQGGTDTQYF. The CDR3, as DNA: TGTGCCAGCAGCGCCGTCCGACAGGGTGGAACAGATACGCAGTATTTT.

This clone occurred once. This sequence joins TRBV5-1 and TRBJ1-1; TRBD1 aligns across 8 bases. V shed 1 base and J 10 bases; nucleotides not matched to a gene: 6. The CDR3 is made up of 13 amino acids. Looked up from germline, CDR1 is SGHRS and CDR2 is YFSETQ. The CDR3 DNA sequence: TGCGCCAGCAGCTTGCAGGGGGCTCCAACAGCTTTCTTT. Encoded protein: CASSLQGAPTAFF.

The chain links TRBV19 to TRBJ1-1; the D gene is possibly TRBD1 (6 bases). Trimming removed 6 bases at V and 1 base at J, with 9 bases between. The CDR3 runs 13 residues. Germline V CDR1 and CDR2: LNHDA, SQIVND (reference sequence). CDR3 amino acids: CASRARGNTEAFF. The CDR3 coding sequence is TGTGCCAGTAGGGCCAGGGGGAACACTGAAGCTTTCTTT.

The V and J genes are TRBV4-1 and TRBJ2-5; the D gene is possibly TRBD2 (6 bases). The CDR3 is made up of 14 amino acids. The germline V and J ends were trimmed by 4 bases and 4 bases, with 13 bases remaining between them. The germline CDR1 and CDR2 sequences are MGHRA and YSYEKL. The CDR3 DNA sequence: TGCGCCAGCAGCCCACGGGCGGGGTCAGAGACCCAGTACTTC. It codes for CASSPRAGSETQYF.

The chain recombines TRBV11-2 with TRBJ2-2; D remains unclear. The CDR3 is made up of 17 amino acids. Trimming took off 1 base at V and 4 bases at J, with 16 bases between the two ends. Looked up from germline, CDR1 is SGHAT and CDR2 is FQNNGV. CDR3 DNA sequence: TGTGCCAGCAGCTTAGGGGTGTCTCGAGGCGGCACCGGGGAGCTGTTTTTT. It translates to CASSLGVSRGGTGELFF.

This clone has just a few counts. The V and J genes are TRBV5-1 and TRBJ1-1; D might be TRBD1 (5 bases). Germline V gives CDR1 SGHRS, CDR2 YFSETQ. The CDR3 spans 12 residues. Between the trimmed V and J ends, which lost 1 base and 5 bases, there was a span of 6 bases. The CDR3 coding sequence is TGCGCCAGCAGCTTGCAGGGAACTGAAGCTTTCTTT. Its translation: CASSLQGTEAFF.

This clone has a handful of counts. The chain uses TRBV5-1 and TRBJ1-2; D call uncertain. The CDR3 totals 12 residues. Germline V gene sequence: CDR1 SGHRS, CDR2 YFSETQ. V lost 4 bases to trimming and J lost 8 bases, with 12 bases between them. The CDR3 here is CASSPWEEGYTF. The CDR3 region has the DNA TGCGCCAGCAGCCCCTGGGAGGAGGGCTACACCTTC. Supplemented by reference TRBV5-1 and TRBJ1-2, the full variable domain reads KAGVTQTPRYLIKTRGQQVTLSCSPISGHRSVSWYQQTPGQGLQFLFEYFSETQRNKGNFPGRFSGRQFSNSRSEMNVSTLELGDSALYLCASSPWEEGYTFGSGTRLTVV.

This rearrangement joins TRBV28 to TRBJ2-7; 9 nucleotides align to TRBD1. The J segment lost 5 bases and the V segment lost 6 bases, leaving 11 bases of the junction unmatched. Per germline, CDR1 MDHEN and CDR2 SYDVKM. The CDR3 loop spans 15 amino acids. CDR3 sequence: CASRPGDRAGNEQYF. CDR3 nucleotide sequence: TGTGCCAGCAGACCTGGGGACAGGGCGGGGAACGAGCAGTACTTC.

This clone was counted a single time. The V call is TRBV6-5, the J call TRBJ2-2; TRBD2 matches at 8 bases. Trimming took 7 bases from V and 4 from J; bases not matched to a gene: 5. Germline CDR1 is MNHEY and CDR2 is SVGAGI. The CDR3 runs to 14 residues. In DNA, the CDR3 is TGTGCCAGCACTTCGGGAGGGTTCACCGGGGAGCTGTTTTTT. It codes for CASTSGGFTGELFF.

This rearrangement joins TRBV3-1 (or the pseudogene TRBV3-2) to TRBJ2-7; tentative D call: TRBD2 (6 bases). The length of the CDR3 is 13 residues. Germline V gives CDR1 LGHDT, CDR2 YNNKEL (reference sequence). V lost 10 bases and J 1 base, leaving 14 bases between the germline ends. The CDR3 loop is CATGTSPSYEQYF. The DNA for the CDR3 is TGTGCCACCGGGACTTCTCCGTCCTACGAGCAGTACTTC.

CDR3 nucleotide sequence: TGCGCCAGCAGTGAGGCTAGTCTGGTCCCGGACAGGGGGCGCCCCGGGGAGCTGTTTTTT. Translating it yields CASSEASLVPDRGRPGELFF. The rearrangement uses TRBV10-2 and TRBJ2-2, with TRBD1 matching over 11 bases. V dropped 2 bases and J dropped 6; count of bases not matched to a gene: 17. The length of the CDR3 is 20 residues. Germline CDR1 is WSHSY and CDR2 is SAAADI.

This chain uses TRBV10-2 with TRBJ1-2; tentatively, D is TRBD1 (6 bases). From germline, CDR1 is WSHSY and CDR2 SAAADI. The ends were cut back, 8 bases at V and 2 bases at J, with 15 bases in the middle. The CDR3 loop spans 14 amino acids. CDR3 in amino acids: CASGTGFSNYGYTF. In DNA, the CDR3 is TGCGCCAGCGGTACAGGGTTCTCAAACTATGGCTACACCTTC.

CDR3 in amino acids: CASSFTAVEKLFF. The CDR3 DNA reads TGTGCCAGCAGTTTCACAGCGGTTGAAAAACTGTTTTTT. The chain employs TRBV12-3 or TRBV12-4 and TRBJ1-4; D gene unclear. V dropped 3 bases and J dropped 7 bases, with 9 bases sitting between them. The CDR3 contains 13 residues.

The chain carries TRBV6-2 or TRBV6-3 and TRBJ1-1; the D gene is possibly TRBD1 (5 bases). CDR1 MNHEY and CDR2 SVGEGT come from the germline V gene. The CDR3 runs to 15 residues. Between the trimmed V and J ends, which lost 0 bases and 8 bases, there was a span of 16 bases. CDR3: CASSYSGPAYNEAFF. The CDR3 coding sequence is TGTGCCAGCAGTTACTCGGGGCCCGCTTATAACGAAGCTTTCTTT.

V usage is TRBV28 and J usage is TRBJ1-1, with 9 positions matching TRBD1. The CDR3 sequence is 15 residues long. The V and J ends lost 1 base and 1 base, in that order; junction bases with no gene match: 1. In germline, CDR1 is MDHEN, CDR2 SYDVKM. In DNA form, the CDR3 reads TGTGCCAGCAGTTTATCGGGACAGGGGAACACTGAAGCTTTCTTT. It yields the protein CASSLSGQGNTEAFF.

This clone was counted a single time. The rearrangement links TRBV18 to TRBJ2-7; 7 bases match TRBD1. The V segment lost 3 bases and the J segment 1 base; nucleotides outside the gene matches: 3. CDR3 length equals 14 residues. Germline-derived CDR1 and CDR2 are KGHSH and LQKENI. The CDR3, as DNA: TGTGCCAGCTCACCGCAGGGACAGTCCTACGAGCAGTACTTC. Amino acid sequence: CASSPQGQSYEQYF.

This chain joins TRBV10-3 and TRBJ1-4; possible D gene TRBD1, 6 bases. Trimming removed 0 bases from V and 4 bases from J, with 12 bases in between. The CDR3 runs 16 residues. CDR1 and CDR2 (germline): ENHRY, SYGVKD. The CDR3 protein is CAISESRGGRNEKLFF. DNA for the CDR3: TGTGCCATCAGTGAGTCTCGGGGGGGGCGTAATGAAAAACTGTTTTTT.

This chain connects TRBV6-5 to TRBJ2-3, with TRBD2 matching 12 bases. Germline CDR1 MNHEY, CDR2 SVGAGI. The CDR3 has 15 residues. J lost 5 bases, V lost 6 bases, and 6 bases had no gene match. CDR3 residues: CASSPPSGGGDTQYF. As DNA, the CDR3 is TGTGCCAGCAGCCCACCTAGCGGGGGGGGAGATACGCAGTATTTT.